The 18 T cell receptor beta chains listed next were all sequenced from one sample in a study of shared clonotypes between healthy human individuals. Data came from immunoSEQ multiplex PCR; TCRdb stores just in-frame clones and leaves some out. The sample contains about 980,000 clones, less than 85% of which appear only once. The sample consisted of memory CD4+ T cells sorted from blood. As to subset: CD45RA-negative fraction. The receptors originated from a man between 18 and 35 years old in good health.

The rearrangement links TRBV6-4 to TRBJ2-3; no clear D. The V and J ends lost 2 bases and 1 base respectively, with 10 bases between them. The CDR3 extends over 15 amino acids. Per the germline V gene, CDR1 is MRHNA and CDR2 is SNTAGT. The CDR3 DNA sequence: TGTGCCAGCAGTGACGATCCCGATCGCACAGATACGCAGTATTTT. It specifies CASSDDPDRTDTQYF.

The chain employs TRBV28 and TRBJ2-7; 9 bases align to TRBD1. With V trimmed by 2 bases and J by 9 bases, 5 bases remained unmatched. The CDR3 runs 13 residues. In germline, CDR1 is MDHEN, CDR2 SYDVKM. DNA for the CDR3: TGTGCCAGCAGTTTAAATACAGGGGGCGGGCAGTACTTC. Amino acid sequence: CASSLNTGGGQYF.

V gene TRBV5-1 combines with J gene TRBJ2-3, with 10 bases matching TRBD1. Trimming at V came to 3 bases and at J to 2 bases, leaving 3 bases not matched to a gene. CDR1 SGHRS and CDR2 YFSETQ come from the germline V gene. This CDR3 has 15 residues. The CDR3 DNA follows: TGCGCCAGCAGCTCGGGACAGGGGAACACAGATACGCAGTATTTT. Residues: CASSSGQGNTDTQYF.

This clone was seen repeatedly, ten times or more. This chain's CDR3 is CASSLHRPTDTQYF. The CDR3 DNA reads as TGTGCCAGCAGTTTACACAGACCCACAGATACGCAGTATTTT. The genes are TRBV6-5 and TRBJ2-3; no reliable D call. The V end was cut by 4 bases, the J end by 2 bases, with 10 bases between. CDR1 and CDR2 from the germline V gene are MNHEY and SVGAGI. The CDR3 covers 14 residues.

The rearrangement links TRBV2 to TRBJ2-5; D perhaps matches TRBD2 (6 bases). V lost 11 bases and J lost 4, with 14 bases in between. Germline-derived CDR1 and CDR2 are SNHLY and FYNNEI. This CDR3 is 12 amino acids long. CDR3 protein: CAARGVGETQYF. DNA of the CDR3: TGTGCCGCCCGCGGGGTGGGAGAGACCCAGTACTTC.

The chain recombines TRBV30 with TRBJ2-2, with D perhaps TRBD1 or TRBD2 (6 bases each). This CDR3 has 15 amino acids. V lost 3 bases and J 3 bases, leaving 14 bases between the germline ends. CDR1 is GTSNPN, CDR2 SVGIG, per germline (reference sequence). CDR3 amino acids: CAWRPLGGDTGELFF. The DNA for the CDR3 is TGTGCCTGGAGACCGTTGGGGGGCGACACCGGGGAGCTGTTTTTT.

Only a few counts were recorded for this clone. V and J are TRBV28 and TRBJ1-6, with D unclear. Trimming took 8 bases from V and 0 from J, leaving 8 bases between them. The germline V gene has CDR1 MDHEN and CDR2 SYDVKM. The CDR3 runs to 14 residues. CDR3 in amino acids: CASLGSSYNSPLHF. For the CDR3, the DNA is TGTGCCAGCCTCGGGAGCTCCTATAATTCACCCCTCCACTTT.

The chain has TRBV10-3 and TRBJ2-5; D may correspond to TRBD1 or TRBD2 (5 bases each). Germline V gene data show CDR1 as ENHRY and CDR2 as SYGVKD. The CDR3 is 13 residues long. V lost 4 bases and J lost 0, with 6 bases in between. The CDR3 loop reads CAISAGHQETQYF. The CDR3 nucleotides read TGTGCCATCAGTGCGGGGCACCAAGAGACCCAGTACTTC.

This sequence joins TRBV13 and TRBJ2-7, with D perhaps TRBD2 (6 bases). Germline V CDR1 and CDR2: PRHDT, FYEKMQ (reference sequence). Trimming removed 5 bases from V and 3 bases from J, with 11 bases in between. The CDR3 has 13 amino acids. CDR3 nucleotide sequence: TGTGCCAGCAGCCGGCAGGGAGGCTACGAGCAGTACTTC. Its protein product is CASSRQGGYEQYF.

CDR3 nucleotides: TGTGCCAGTAGTATAGATCGTTTTGGGGAAGGTGAAAAACTGTTTTTT. Protein sequence: CASSIDRFGEGEKLFF. The chain carries TRBV19 and TRBJ1-4, with D uncertain. Germline lookup yields CDR1 LNHDA and CDR2 SQIVND (reference sequence). The CDR3 extends over 16 amino acids. Trimming pared 0 bases from V and 7 bases from J, leaving 15 bases between.

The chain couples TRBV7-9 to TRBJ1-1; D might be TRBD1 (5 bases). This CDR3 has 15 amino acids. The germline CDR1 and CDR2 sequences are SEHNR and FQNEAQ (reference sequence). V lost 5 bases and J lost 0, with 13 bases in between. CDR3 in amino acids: CASSPQQVMNTEAFF. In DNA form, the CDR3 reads TGTGCCAGCAGCCCCCAACAGGTGATGAACACTGAAGCTTTCTTT.

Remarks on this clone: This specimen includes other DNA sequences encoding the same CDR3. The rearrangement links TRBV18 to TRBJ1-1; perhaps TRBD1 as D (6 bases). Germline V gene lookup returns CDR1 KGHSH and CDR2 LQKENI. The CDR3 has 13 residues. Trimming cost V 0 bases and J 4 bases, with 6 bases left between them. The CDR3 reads CASSPPGGTEAFF. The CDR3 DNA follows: TGTGCCAGCTCACCACCAGGGGGCACTGAAGCTTTCTTT.

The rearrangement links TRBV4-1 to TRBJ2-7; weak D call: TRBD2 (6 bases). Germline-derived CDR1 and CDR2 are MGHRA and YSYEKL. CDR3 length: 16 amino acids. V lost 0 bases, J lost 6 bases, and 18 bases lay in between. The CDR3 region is CASSQDNWSGAAEQYF. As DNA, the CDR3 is TGCGCCAGCAGCCAAGATAATTGGTCGGGAGCAGCCGAGCAGTACTTC.

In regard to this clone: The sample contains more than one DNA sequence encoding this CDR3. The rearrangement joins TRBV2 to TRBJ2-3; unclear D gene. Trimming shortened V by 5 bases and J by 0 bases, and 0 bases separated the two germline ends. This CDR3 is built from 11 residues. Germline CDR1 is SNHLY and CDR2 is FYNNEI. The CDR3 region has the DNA TGTGCCAGCAGTAGCACAGATACGCAGTATTTT. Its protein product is CASSSTDTQYF.

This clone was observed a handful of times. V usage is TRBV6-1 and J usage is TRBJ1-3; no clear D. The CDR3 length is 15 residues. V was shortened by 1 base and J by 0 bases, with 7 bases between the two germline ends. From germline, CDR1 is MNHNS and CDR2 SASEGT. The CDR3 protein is CASSEVGLSGNTIYF. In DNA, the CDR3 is TGTGCCAGCAGTGAAGTTGGCCTCTCTGGAAACACCATATATTTT.

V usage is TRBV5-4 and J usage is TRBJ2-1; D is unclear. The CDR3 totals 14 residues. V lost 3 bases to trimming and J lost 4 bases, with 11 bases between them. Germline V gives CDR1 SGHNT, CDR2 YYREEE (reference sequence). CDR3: CASSSTPEYNEQFF. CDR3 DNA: TGTGCCAGCAGCTCGACGCCGGAGTACAATGAGCAGTTCTTC.

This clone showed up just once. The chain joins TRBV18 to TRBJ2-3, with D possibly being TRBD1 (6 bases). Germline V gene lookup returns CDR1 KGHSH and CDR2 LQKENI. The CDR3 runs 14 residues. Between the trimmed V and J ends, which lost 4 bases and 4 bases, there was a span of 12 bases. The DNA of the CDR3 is TGTGCCAGCTCACAATTCAAGGGGGCAGATACGCAGTATTTT. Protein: CASSQFKGADTQYF.

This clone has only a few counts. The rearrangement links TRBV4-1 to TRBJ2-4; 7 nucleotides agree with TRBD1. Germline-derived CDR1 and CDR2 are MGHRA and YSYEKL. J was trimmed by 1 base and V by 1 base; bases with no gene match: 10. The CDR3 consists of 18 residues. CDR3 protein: CASSQGQGQGGAKNIQYF. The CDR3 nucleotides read TGCGCCAGCAGCCAAGGACAGGGCCAAGGCGGGGCCAAAAACATTCAGTACTTC.